These T cell receptor beta chains were read from a single sample in a study of post-analysis software for immune sequencing data. TCRdb reanalysed the PCR reads using MiXCR and keeps one entry per CDR3 protein. This sample yields roughly 200,000 distinct CDR3 sequences, of which roughly 28% are seen a single time; roughly 3.4% belongs to the top ten. The material sequenced was blood. These receptors all stem from a girl between 2 and 17 years old with multiple sclerosis. Each CDR3 is given without its conserved first and last residue.

v_call	j_call	cdr3_aa
TRBV30	TRBJ2-1	AWSTGTSGNYGQF
TRBV10-3	TRBJ2-1	AITKGDSLGNEQF
TRBV4-1	TRBJ2-1	ASSQVPGQAADEQF
TRBV20-1	TRBJ1-5	SARTGGYRIRNQPQH
TRBV15	TRBJ1-2	ATSWDQRRNPNYGYT
TRBV28	TRBJ2-3	ASSLYGTSGDTQY
TRBV9	TRBJ1-6	ASSQYGGLHSPLH
TRBV15	TRBJ2-7	ATSKWGQGIDEQY
TRBV20-1	TRBJ1-2	SASMQGVDYGYT
TRBV6-5	TRBJ1-5	ASSRFPGGHQPQH
TRBV7-9	TRBJ2-5	ASRSFYSQETQY
TRBV7-2	TRBJ2-2	ASRSGTGDPGELF
TRBV2	NA	ASSRGHSGTYNEQY
TRBV20-1	TRBJ2-1	SAHRQGGNEQF